This TCR beta chain comes out of a study of blood T cell repertoires in COVID-19. Study-wide background: COVID-19 samples from acute and convalescent phases originated in the United States, Italy and Spain.

Profiling relied on immunoSEQ multiplex PCR, and the TCRdb table lists in-frame clones only, not all of them. Of more than 70,000 clones in the sample, approximately 86% were seen once. Between the trimmed V and J ends, which lost 0 bases and 2 bases, there was a span of 8 bases. Germline CDR1 is KGHSH and CDR2 is LQKENI. The CDR3 is 15 residues long. This receptor was obtained from a woman aged 45 to 65 with active or convalescent COVID-19. The sequenced sample consisted of peripheral blood. This chain links TRBV18 with TRBJ1-3; no clear D gene. The CDR3 here is CASSPPGTTGNTIYF. Written as DNA, the CDR3 is TGTGCCAGCTCACCACCGGGCACAACTGGAAACACCATATATTTT. Using reference TRBV18 and TRBJ1-3 for the parts outside the CDR3, the full variable domain is NAGVMQNPRHLVRRRGQEARLRCSPMKGHSHVYWYRQLPEEGLKFMVYLQKENIIDESGMPKERFSAEFPKEGPSILRIQQVVRGDSAAYFCASSPPGTTGNTIYFGEGSWLTVV.